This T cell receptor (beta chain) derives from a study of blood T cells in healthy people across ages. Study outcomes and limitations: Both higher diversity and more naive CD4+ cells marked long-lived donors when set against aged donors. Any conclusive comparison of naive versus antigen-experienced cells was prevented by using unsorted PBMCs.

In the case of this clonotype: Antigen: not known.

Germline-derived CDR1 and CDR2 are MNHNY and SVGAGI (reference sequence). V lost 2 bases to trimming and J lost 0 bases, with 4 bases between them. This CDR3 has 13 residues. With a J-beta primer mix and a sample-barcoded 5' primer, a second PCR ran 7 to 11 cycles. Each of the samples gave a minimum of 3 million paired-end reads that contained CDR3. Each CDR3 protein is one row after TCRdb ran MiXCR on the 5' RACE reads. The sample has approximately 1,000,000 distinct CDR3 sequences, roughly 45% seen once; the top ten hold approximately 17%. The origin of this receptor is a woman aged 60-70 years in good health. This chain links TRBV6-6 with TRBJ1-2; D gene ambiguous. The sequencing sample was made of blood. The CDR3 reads CASSYDPNYGYTF. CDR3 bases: TGTGCCAGCAGTTACGACCCTAACTATGGCTACACCTTC.